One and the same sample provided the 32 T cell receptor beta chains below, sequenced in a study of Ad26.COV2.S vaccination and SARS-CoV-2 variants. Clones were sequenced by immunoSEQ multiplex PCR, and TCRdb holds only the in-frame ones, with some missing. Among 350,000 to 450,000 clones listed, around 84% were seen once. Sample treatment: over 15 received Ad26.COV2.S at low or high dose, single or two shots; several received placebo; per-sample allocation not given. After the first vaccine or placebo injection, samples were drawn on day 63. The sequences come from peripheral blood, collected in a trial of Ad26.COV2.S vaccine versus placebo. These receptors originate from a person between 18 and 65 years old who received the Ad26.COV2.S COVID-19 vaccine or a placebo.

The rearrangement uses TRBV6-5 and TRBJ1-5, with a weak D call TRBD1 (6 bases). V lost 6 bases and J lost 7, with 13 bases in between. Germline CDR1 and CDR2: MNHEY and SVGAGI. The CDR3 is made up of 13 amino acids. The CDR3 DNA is TGTGCCAGCAGCTACAAACAGGGACAGCCCCAGCATTTT. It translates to CASSYKQGQPQHF.

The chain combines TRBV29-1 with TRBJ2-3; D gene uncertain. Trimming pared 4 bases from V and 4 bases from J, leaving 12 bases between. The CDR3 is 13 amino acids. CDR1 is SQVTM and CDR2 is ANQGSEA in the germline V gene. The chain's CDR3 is CSVAPLAADTQYF. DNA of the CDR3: TGCAGCGTTGCCCCCTTAGCTGCAGATACGCAGTATTTT.

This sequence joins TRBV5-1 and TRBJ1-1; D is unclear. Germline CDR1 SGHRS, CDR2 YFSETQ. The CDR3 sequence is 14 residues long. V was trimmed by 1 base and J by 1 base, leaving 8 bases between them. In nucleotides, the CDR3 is TGCGCCAGCAGCTTGAGCCAGACGAACACTGAAGCTTTCTTT. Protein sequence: CASSLSQTNTEAFF.

The CDR3: CSVRVPDEQYF. The CDR3 DNA is TGCAGCGTTCGGGTCCCAGACGAGCAGTACTTC. The rearrangement uses TRBV29-1 and TRBJ2-7; D ambiguous. Germline CDR1 SQVTM, CDR2 ANQGSEA. Trimming left V 5 bases short and J 5 bases short, with 10 bases between. CDR3 length: 11 residues.

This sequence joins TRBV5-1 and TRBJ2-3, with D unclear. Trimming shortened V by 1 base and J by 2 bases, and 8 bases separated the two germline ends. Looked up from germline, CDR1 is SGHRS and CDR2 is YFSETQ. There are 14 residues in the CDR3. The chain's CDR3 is CASSLSSFTDTQYF. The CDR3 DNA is TGCGCCAGCAGCTTGTCATCCTTCACAGATACGCAGTATTTT.

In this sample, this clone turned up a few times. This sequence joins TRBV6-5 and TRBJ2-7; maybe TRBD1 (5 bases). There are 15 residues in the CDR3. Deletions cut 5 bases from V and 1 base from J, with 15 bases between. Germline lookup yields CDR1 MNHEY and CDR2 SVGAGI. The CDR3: CASSRTSSLSYEQYF. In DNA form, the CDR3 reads TGTGCCAGCAGTCGGACAAGCTCCCTATCCTACGAGCAGTACTTC.

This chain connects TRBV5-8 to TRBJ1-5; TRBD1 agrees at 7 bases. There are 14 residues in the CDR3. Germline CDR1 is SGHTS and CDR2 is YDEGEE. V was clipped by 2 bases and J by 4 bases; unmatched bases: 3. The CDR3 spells CASSFRQGNQPQHF. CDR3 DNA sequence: TGTGCCAGCAGCTTCCGACAGGGTAATCAGCCCCAGCATTTT. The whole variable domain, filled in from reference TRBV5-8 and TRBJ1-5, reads EAGVTQSPTHLIKTRGQQATLRCSPISGHTSVYWYQQALGLGLQFLLWYDEGEERNRGNFPPRFSGRQFPNYSSELNVNALELEDSALYLCASSFRQGNQPQHFGDGTRLSIL.

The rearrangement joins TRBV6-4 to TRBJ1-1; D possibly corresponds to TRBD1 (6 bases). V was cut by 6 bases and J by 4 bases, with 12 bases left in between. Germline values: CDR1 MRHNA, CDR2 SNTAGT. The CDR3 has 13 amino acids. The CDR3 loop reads CASRRTVGTEAFF. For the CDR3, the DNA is TGTGCCAGCAGAAGGACAGTAGGCACTGAAGCTTTCTTT.

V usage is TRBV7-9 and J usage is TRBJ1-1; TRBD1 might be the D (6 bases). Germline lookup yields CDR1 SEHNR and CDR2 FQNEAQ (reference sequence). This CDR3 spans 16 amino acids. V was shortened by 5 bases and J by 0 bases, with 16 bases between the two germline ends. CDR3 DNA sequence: TGTGCCAGCAGCCAGGGGACGGGGTTAGTGAACACTGAAGCTTTCTTT. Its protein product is CASSQGTGLVNTEAFF. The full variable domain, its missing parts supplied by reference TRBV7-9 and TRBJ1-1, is DTGVSQNPRHKITKRGQNVTFRCDPISEHNRLYWYRQTLGQGPEFLTYFQNEAQLEKSRLLSDRFSAERPKGSFSTLEIQRTEQGDSAMYLCASSQGTGLVNTEAFFGQGTRLTVV.

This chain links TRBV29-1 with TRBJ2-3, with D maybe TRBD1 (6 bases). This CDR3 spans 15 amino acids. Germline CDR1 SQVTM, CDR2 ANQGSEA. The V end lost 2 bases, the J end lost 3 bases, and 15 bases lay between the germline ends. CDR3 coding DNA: TGCAGCGTTGAAAAGGGGGATCGAGTAACAGATACGCAGTATTTT. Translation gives CSVEKGDRVTDTQYF.

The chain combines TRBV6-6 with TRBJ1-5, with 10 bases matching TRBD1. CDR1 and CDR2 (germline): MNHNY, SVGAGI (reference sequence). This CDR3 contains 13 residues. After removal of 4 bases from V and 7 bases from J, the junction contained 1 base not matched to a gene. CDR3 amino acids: CASSWTGGQPQHF. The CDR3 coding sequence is TGTGCCAGCAGTTGGACAGGGGGGCAGCCCCAGCATTTT.

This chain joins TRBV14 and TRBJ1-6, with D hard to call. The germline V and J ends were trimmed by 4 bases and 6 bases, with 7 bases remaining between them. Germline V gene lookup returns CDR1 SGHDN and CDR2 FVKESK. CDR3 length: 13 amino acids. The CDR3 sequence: CASSRFPNSPLHF. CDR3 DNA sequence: TGTGCCAGCAGCCGTTTTCCTAATTCACCCCTCCACTTT.

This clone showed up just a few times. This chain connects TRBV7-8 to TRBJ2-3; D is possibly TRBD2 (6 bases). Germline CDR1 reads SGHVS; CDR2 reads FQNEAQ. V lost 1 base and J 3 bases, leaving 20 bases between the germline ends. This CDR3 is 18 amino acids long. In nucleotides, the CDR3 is TGTGCCAGCAGCTTAGATAGGGCGGCGGGGTCGATAACAGATACGCAGTATTTT. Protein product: CASSLDRAAGSITDTQYF.

The CDR3 protein is CASSTLQGIFPEAFF. The CDR3 nucleotides read TGTGCCAGCAGTACACTACAGGGGATTTTTCCTGAAGCTTTCTTT. This sequence joins TRBV27 and TRBJ1-1, with 7 positions matching TRBD1. The V gene end was trimmed by 5 bases and the J gene end by 6 bases; junction bases not matched to a gene: 12. The CDR3 loop spans 15 amino acids. The germline V gene has CDR1 MNHEY and CDR2 SMNVEV (reference sequence).

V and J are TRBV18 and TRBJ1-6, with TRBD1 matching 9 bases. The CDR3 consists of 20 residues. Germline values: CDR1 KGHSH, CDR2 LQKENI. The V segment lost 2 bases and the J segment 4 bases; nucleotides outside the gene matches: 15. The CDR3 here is CASSPSRGQGQSGYNSPLHF. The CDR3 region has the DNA TGTGCCAGCTCACCATCGAGGGGACAGGGACAATCGGGGTATAATTCACCCCTCCACTTT. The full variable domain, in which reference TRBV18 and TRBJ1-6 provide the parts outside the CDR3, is NAGVMQNPRHLVRRRGQEARLRCSPMKGHSHVYWYRQLPEEGLKFMVYLQKENIIDESGMPKERFSAEFPKEGPSILRIQQVVRGDSAAYFCASSPSRGQGQSGYNSPLHFGNGTRLTVT.

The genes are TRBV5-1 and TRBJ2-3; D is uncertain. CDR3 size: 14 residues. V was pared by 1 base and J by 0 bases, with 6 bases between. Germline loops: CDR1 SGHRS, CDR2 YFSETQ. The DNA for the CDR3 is TGCGCCAGCAGCTTGAGGGCTAGCACAGATACGCAGTATTTT. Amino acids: CASSLRASTDTQYF.

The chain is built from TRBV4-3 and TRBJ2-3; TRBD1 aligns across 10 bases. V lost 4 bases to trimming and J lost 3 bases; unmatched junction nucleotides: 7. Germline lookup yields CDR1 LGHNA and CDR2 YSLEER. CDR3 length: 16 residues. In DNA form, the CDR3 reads TGCGCCAGCAGCCGCGTGACAGGGGGCGTTACAGATACGCAGTATTTT. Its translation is CASSRVTGGVTDTQYF.

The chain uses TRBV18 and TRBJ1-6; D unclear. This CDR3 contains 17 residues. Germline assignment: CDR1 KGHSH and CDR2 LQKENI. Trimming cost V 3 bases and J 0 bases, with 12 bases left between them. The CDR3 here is CASSPVTASSYNSPLHF. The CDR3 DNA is TGTGCCAGCTCACCCGTGACCGCGAGCTCCTATAATTCACCCCTCCACTTT.

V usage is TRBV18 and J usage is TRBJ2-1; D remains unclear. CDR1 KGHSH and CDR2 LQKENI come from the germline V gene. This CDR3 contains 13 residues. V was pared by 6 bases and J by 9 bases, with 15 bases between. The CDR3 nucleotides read TGTGCCAGCTCTCTAGGCGTTTCGGCTGAGCAGTTCTTC. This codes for CASSLGVSAEQFF.

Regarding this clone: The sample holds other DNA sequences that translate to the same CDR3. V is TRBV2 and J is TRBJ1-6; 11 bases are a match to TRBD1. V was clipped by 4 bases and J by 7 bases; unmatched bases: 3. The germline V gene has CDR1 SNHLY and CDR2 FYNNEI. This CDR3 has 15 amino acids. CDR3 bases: TGTGCCAGCAGTGGGACAGGGGGCGCAAATTCACCCCTCCACTTT. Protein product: CASSGTGGANSPLHF.

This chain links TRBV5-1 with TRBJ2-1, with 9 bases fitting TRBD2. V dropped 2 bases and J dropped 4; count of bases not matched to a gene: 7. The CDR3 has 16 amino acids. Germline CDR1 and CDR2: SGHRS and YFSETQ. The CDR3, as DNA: TGCGCCAGCAGCTTAAGTTTAGCGGGAGCTTACAATGAGCAGTTCTTC. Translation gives CASSLSLAGAYNEQFF.

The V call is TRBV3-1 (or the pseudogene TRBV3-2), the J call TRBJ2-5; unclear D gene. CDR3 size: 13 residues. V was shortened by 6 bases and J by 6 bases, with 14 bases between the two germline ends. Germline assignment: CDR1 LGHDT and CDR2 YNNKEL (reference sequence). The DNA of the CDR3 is TGTGCCAGCAGTCTACTCGGAATGAAGACCCAGTACTTC. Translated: CASSLLGMKTQYF.

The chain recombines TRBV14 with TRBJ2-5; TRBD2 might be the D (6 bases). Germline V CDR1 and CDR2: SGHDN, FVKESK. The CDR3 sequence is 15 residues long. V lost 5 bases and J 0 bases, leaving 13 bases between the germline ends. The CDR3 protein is CASSWGAGHQETQYF. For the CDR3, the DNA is TGTGCCAGCAGCTGGGGCGCGGGGCACCAAGAGACCCAGTACTTC. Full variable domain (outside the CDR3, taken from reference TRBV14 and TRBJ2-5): EAGVTQFPSHSVIEKGQTVTLRCDPISGHDNLYWYRRVMGKEIKFLLHFVKESKQDESGMPNNRFLAERTGGTYSTLKVQPAELEDSGVYFCASSWGAGHQETQYFGPGTRLLVL.

CDR3 amino acids: CASRAGGHLEQYF. DNA of the CDR3: TGTGCCAGCAGGGCGGGAGGGCATCTCGAGCAGTACTTC. The gene calls are TRBV27 and TRBJ2-7, with 9 positions matching TRBD2. Germline CDR1 and CDR2: MNHEY and SMNVEV (reference sequence). This CDR3 has 13 amino acids. Trimming at V came to 6 bases and at J to 6 bases, leaving 6 bases not matched to a gene.

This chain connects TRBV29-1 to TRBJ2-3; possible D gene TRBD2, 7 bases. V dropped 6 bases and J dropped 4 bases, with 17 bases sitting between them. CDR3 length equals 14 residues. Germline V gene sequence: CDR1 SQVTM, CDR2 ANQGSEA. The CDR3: CSVGRGGEADTQYF. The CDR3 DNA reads TGCAGCGTCGGACGAGGGGGGGAGGCAGATACGCAGTATTTT.

CDR3 sequence (DNA): TGTGCCAGCAGAGGGCGGACTAATGAAAAACTGTTTTTT. Its translation: CASRGRTNEKLFF. The genes are TRBV6-5 and TRBJ1-4; no reliable D call. Trimming took off 6 bases at V and 2 bases at J, with 7 bases between the two ends. The CDR3 is 13 amino acids. Germline values: CDR1 MNHEY, CDR2 SVGAGI.

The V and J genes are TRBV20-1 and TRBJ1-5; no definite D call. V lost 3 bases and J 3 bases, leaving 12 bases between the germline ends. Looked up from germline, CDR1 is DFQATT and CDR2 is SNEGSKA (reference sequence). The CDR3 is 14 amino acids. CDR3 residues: CSASEQQPNQPQHF. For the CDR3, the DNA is TGCAGTGCTAGTGAGCAACAACCCAATCAGCCCCAGCATTTT.

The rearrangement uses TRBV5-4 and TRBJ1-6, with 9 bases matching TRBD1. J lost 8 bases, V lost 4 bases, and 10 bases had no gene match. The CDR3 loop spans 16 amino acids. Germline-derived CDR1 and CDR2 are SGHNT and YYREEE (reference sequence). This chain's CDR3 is CASSVEQGASDSPLHF. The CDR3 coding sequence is TGTGCCAGCAGCGTGGAACAGGGGGCTTCGGATTCACCCCTCCACTTT.

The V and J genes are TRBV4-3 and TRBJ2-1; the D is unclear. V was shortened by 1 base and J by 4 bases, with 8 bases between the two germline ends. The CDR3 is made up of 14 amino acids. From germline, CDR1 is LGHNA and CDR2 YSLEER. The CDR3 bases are TGCGCCAGCAGCCAAGGGCAGTTTTACAATGAGCAGTTCTTC. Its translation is CASSQGQFYNEQFF.

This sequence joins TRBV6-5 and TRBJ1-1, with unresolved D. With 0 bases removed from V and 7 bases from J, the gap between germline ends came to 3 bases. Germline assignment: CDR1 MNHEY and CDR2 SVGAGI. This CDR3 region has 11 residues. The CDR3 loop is CASSYSGEAFF. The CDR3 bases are TGTGCCAGCAGTTACTCGGGTGAAGCTTTCTTT.

CDR3: CATSRDRSSYEQYF. The CDR3 coding sequence is TGTGCCACCAGCAGGGACAGGAGCTCCTACGAGCAGTACTTC. The V call is TRBV15, the J call TRBJ2-7, with 7 bases fitting TRBD1. V lost 3 bases, J lost 0 bases, and 2 bases stayed unmatched. Per the germline V gene, CDR1 is LNHNV and CDR2 is YYDKDF (reference sequence). The CDR3 runs to 14 residues.

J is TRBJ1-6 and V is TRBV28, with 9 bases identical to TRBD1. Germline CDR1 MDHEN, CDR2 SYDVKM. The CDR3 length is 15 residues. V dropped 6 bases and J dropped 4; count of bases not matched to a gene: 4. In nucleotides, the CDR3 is TGTGCCAGCAGATACAGGGGGCGTTATAATTCACCCCTCCACTTT. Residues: CASRYRGRYNSPLHF.